This T cell receptor beta chain is drawn from a study of T-cell reconstitution after alpha-beta-depleted transplantation in children (dated by TCRdb to between 2015 and 2016). Looking at the study overall: Using TCR repertoire profiling, the study followed T-cell immune reconstitution in a quantitative way in children after TCRalphabeta/CD19-depleted allogeneic hematopoietic cell transplantation. General findings and caveats noted by the study authors: Hyperexpanded clone frequencies declined over subsequent months; after one year, T-cell counts and TCRbeta diversity were mostly attributed to newly produced T cells. The high TCRbeta diversity at day 60 in some patients was ascribed to recipient T cells and intrathymic progenitors that had survived conditioning. The apparently early alphabetaT-cell count recovery about two months after transplant was reportedly dependent on only several hundred rapidly expanded clones derived from non-depleted graft cells.

The germline V gene (reference sequence) sets CDR1 to MNHEY and CDR2 to SMNVEV. Trimming takes 1 base from V and 0 bases from J, and the germline ends sit 7 bases apart. Including cysteine and phenylalanine, the CDR3 has 14 amino acids. The CDR3 DNA has 42 bases and is translated from base 1. The treatment or condition label, read with the paper, signifies: allogeneic hematopoietic cell transplantation with graft depleted of TCRalphabeta T cells and CD19 B cells. The children who served as transplant recipients had been given grafts of TCRalphabeta/CD19-depleted allogeneic hematopoietic cells. The protocol used for the library was PCR. The run used an Illumina HiSeq 2500. Molecular barcoding was employed in the preparation of TCR libraries, with unique molecular identifiers being used to normalize TCRbeta repertoire quantification. TCRdb reran the public reads through fastp at Q25 and MiXCR, keeping productive beta chains. One record per CDR3 amino acid sequence lists the most common genes and DNA. The sample table records about a million distinct CDR3 sequences; about 29% of these occur just once. The ten largest clones add up to under 30% of the sample.

This clonotype occurred a few times. The specificity of this receptor is unknown. No base qualities exist here, and no much larger clone lies one base off it. The chain is made from TRBV27 and TRBJ2-7; the D call could be TRBD1 or TRBD2, with each sharing 5 bases. Source: PBMCs, mostly from graft donor cells, taken 360 days after TCRalphabeta/CD19-depleted stem cell transplant. The TCR comes from a boy younger than two who had a stem cell transplant for SCID, so the T cells may come from the graft donor. The CDR3 reads as follows: CASSLLGPSYEQYF. The DNA reads TGTGCCAGCAGTTTATTGGGACCCTCCTACGAGCAGTACTTC.